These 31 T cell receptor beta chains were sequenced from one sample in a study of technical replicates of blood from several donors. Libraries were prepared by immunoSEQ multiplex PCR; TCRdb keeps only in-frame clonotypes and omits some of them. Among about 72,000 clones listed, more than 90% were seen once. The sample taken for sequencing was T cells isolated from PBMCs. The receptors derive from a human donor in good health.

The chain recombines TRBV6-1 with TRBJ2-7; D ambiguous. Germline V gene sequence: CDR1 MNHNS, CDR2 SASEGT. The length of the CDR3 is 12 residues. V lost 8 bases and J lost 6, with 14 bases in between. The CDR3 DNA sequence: TGTGCCAGCTGGTCCCATCAGGCCGAGCAGTACTTC. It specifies CASWSHQAEQYF.

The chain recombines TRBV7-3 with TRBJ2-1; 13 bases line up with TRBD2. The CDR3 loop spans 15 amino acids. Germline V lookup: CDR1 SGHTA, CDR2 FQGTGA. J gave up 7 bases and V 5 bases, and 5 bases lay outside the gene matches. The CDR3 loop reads CASSKLAGGLNEQFF. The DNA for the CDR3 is TGTGCCAGCAGCAAACTAGCGGGAGGGTTGAATGAGCAGTTCTTC. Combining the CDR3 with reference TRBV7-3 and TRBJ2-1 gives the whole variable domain GAGVSQTPSNKVTEKGKYVELRCDPISGHTALYWYRQSLGQGPEFLIYFQGTGAADDSGLPNDRFFAVRPEGSVSTLKIQRTERGDSAVYLCASSKLAGGLNEQFFGPGTRLTVL.

CDR3 nucleotide sequence: TGTGCCAGCAGCTTAACCGGGGGGTCCACCGACGAGCAGTACTTC. It specifies CASSLTGGSTDEQYF. V is TRBV7-3 and J is TRBJ2-7, with 7 bases identical to TRBD2. This CDR3 comprises 15 residues. Trimming removed 0 bases from V and 5 bases from J; junction bases left unmatched: 7. CDR1 is SGHTA, CDR2 FQGTGA, per germline.

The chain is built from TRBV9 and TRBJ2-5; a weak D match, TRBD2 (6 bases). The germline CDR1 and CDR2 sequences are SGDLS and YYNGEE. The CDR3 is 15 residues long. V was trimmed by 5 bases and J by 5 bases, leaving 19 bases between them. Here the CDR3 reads CASSLLTGEWETQYF. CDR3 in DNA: TGTGCCAGCAGTCTCCTGACGGGAGAATGGGAGACCCAGTACTTC.

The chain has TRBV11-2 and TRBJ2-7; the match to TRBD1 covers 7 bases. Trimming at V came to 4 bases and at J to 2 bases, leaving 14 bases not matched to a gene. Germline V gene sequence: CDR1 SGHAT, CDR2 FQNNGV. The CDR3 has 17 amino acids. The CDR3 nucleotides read TGTGCCAGCAGCTACCGACAGGGTAGTCCAGTCACCTACGAGCAGTACTTC. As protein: CASSYRQGSPVTYEQYF.

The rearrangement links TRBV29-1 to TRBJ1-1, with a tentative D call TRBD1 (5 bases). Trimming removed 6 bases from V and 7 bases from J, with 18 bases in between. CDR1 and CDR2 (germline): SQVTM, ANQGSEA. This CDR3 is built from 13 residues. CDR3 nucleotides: TGCAGCGTCCGGGCGGGACTGAAGCTTGAAGCTTTCTTT. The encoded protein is CSVRAGLKLEAFF.

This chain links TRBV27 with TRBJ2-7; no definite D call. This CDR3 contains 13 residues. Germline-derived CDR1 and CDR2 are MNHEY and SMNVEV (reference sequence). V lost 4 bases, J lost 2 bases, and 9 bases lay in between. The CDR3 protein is CASSSPGTYEQYF. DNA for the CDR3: TGTGCCAGCAGTTCCCCAGGTACCTACGAGCAGTACTTC.

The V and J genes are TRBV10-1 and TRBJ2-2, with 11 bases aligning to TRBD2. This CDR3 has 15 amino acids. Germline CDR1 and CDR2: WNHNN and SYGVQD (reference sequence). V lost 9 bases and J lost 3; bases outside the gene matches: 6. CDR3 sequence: CASSTSGRDTGELFF. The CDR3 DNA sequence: TGCGCCAGTAGTACTAGCGGGAGAGACACCGGGGAGCTGTTTTTT.

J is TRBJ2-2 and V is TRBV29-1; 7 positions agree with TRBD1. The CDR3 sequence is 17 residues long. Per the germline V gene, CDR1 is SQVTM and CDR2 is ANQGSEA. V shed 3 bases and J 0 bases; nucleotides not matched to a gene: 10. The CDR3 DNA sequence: TGCAGCGTTGACGGTATAGGGGGCCACTCGAACACCGGGGAGCTGTTTTTT. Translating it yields CSVDGIGGHSNTGELFF.

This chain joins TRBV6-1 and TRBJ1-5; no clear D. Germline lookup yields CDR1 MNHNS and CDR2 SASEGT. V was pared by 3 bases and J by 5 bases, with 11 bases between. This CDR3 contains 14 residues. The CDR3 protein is CASSEAVIDQPQHF. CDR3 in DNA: TGTGCCAGCAGTGAGGCAGTGATCGATCAGCCCCAGCATTTT.

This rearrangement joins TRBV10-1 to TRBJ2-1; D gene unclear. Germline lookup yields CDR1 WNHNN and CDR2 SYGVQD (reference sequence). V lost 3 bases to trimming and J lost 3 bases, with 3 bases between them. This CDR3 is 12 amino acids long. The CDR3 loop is CASSDSYNEQFF. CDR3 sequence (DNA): TGCGCCAGCAGTGACAGCTACAATGAGCAGTTCTTC.

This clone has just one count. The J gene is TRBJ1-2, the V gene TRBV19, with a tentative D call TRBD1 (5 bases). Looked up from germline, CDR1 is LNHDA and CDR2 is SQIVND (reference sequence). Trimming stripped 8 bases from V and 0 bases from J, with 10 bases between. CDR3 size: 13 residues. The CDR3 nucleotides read TGTGCCAGTCTTTCCAGGGCTAACTATGGCTACACCTTC. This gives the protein CASLSRANYGYTF.

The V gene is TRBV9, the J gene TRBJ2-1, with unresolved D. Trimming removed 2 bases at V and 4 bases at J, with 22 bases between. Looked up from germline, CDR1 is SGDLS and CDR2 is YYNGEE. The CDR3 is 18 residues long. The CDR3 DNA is TGTGCCAGCAGCGTCGGTGGCGGCGACGTAGACGGTTACAATGAGCAGTTCTTC. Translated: CASSVGGGDVDGYNEQFF.

CDR3 amino acids: CASSVDIPTDTQYF. DNA for the CDR3: TGTGCCAGCAGCGTGGACATCCCCACAGATACGCAGTATTTT. This rearrangement joins TRBV7-9 to TRBJ2-3; D might be TRBD1 (5 bases). Looked up from germline, CDR1 is SEHNR and CDR2 is FQNEAQ (reference sequence). V lost 5 bases and J lost 2, with 11 bases in between. The CDR3 runs to 14 residues.

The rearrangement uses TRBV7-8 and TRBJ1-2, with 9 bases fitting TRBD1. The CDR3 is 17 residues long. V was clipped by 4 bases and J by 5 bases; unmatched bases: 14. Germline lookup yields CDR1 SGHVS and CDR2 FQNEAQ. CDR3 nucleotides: TGTGCCAGCAGCTCATTCCCTCCGGGACAGGGTCCTTATGGCTACACCTTC. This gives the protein CASSSFPPGQGPYGYTF.

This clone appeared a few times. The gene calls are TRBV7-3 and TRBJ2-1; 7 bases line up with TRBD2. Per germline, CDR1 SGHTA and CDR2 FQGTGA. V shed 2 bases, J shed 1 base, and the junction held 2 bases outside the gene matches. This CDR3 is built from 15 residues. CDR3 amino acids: CASSLAGDSYNEQFF. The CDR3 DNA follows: TGTGCCAGCAGCTTAGCGGGAGATTCCTACAATGAGCAGTTCTTC.

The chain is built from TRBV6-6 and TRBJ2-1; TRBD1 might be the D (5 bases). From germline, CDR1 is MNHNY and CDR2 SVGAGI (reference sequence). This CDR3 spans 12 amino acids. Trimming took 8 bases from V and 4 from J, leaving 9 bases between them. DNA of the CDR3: TGTGCCAGCCAGGGTCCTTACAATGAGCAGTTCTTC. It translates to CASQGPYNEQFF.

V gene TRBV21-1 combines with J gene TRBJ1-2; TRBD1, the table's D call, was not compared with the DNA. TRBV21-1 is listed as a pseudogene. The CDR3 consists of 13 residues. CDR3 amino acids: CASKNRGLNGYTF. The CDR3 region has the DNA TGTGCCAGCAAAAACAGGGGGCTTAATGGCTACACCTTC.

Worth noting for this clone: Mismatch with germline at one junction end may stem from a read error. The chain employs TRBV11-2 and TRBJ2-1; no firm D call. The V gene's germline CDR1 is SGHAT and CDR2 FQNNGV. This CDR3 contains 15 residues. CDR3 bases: TGTGCCAGCAGCCTAGACAAAACTTCATACAATGAGCAGTTCTTC. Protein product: CASSLDKTSYNEQFF.

The DNA for the CDR3 is TGTGCCAGCAGTGTAATTCTCGGGACCGGGGAGCTGTTTTTT. Protein product: CASSVILGTGELFF. V and J are TRBV2 and TRBJ2-2; D gene uncertain. The V gene's germline CDR1 is SNHLY and CDR2 FYNNEI. CDR3 length: 14 residues. Trimming cost V 4 bases and J 5 bases, with 11 bases left between them.

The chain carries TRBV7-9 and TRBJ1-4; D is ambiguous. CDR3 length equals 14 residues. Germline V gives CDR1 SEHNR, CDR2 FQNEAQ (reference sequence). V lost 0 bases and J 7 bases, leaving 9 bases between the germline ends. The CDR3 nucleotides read TGTGCCAGCAGCTTAGCGGAGCGGGTTGAAAAACTGTTTTTT. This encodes CASSLAERVEKLFF.

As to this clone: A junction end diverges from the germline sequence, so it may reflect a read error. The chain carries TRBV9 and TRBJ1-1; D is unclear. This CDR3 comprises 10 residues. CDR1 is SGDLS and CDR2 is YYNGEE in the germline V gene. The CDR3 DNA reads TGTGCCAGCAGCTCCGAGGAGGTGTACTTT. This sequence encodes CASSSEEVYF.

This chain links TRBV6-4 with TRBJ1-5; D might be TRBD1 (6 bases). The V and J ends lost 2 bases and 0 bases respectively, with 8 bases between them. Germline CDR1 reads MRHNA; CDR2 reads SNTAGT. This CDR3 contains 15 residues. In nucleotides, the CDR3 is TGTGCCAGCAGTGACCCAGGGGCTAGCAATCAGCCCCAGCATTTT. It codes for CASSDPGASNQPQHF.

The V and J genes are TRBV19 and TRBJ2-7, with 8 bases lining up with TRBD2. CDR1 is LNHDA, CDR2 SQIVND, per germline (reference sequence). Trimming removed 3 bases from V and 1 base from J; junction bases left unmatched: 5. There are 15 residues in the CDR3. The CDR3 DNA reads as TGTGCCAGTAGTATTACAGCGGGAGAGTCCTACGAGCAGTACTTC. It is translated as CASSITAGESYEQYF.

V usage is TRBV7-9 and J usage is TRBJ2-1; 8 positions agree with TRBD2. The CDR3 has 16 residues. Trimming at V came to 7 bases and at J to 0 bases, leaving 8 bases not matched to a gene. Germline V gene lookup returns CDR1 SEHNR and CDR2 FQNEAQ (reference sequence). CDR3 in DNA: TGTGCCAGCACCGTTAGCGGGATCCCCTCCTACAATGAGCAGTTCTTC. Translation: CASTVSGIPSYNEQFF.

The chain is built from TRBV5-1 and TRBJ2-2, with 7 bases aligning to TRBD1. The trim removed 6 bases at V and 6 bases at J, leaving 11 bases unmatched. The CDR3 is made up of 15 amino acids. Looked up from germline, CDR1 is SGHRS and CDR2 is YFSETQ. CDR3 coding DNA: TGCGCCAGCACGGTCCTACAGGGGTCGGCCGGGGAGCTGTTTTTT. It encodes CASTVLQGSAGELFF.

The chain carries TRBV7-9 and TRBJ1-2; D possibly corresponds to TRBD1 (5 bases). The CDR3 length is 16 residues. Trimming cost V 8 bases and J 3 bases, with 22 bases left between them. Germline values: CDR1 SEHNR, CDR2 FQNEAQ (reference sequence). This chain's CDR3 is CASSPLISLGDYGYTF. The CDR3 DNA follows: TGTGCCAGCTCCCCCCTCATTTCTCTAGGGGACTATGGCTACACCTTC.

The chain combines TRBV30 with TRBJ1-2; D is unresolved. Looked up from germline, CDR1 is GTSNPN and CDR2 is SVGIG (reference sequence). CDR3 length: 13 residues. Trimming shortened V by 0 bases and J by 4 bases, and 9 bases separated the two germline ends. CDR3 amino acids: CAWSVGLRYGYTF. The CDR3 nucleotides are TGTGCCTGGAGTGTAGGACTCCGCTATGGCTACACCTTC.

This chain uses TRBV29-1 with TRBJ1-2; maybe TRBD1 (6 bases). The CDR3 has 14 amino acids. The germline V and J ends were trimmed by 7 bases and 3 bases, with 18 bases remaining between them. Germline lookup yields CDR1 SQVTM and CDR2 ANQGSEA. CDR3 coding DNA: TGCAGCGGCCGGGACACCGGTAACGACTATGGCTACACCTTC. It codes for CSGRDTGNDYGYTF.

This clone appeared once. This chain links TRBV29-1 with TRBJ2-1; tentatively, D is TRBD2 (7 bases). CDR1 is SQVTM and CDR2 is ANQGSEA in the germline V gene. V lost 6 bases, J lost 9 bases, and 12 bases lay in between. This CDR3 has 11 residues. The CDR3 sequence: CSVGRGAEQFF. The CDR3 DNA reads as TGCAGCGTCGGACGGGGGGCTGAGCAGTTCTTC.

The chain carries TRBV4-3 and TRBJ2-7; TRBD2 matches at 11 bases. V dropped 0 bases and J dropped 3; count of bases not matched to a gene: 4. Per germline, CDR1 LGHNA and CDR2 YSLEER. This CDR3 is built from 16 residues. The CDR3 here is CASSQDRGLAGYEQYF. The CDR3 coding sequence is TGCGCCAGCAGCCAAGATCGAGGACTAGCGGGCTACGAGCAGTACTTC.